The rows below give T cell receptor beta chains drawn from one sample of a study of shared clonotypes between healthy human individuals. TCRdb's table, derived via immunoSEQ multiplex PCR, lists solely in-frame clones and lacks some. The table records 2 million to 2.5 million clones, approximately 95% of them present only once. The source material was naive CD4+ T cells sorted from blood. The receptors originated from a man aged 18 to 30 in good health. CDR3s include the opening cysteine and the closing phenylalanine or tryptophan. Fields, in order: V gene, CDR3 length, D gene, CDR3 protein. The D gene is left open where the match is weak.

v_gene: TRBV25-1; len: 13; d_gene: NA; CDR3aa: CASRHSIKYEQYF
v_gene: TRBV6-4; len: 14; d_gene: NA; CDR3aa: CASSEQANTDTQYF
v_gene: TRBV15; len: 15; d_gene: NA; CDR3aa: CATTPSPDRSYEQYF
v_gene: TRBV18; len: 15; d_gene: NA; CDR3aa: CASSPQGPGANVLTF
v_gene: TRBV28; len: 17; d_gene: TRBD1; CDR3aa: CASSLPSGTDGTDTQYF
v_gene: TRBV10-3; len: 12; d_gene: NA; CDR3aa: CAAKGDTDTQYF
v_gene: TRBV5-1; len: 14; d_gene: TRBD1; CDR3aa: CASSTGTASYEQYF
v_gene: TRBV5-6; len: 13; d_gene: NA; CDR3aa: CASSPTSGQPQHF
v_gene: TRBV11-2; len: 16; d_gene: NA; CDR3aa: CASRHPGRSSAGAQYF
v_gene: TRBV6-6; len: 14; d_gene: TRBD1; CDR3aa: CASSSGTGGSPLHF
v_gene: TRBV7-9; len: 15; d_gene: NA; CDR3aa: CASSSIRSGANVLTF
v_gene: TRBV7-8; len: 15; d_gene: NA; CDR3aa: CASSLVYGGTDTQYF
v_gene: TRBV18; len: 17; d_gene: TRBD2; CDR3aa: CASSPTVGGAGQETQYF
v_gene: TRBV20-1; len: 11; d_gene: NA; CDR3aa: CSVGLLNEQFF
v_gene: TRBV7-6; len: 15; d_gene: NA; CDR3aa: CASSLDPDSSYEQYF
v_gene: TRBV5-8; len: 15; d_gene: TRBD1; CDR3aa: CASSLGDRLYNEQFF
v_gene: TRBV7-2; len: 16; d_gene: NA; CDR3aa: CASSLGETRTSYEQYF
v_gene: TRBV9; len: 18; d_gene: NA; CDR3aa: CASSVESGWGIGGETQYF
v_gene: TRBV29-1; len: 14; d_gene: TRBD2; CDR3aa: CSVESGKNTGELFF
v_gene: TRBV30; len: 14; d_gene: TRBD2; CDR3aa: CAWETGGNTGELFF
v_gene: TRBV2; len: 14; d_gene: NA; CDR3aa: CASSVEGLNQPQHF
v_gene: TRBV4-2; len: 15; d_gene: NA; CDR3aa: CASSQEALGNTEAFF
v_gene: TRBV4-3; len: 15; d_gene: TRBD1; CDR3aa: CASSQVGSGGETQYF
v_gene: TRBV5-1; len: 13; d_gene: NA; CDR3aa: CASSFGLPYEQYF
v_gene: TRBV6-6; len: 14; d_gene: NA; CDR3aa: CASRDSPSNQPQHF
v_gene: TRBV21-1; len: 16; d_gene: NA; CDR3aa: CASSPLSTGTAYGYTF
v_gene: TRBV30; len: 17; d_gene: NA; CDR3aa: CAWSPLRGAEKGQPQHF
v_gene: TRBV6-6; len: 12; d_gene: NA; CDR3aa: CASSRGGETQYF
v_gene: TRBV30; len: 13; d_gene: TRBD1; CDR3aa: CAGRGQDNSPLHF
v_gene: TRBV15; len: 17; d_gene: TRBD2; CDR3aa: CATSRDPGLAVDNEQFF
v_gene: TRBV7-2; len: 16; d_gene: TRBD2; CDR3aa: CASSSASSGGLNEQFF
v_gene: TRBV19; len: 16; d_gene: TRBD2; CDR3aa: CASSTILAGGTDTQYF
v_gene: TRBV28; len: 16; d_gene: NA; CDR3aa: CASSLTGTFMNTEAFF
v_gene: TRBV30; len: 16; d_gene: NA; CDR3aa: CAWSPGYPGSTDTQYF
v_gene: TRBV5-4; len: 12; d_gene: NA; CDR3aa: CASSLSQGVKHF
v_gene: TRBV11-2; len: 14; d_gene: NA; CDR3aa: CASSPSGDVYGYTF
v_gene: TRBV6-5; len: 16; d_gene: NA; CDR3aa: CASSYSKQLGKNIQYF